This TCR beta chain was documented in a study of T-cell memory formation after mild COVID-19 (dated by TCRdb to about 2021). About the investigation overall: Most TCR sequence clusters were specific to one of the two donors. In two donors, T-cell clones that expanded and contracted after mild COVID-19 were followed by sequencing TCRalpha and TCRbeta repertoires longitudinally. The cohort was made up of two young adult volunteers, one female and one male, who were previously healthy. General conclusions and limits of the study: The study included only a couple of mild cases, and larger cohorts that include severe cases with pre-infection samples were judged to be necessary. Balanced CD4/CD8 phenotypes were observed for clones contracting from day 15 to 85, whereas a bias towards CD4+ was observed for a second wave of clones expanding from day 15 to 37. SARS-CoV-2 specificity was not confirmed for the second-wave clones peaking on day 37. Some responding clones were detected in pre-infection memory, which suggested that pre-existing cross-reactive memory T cells had joined the SARS-CoV-2 response. Contracting CD4+ clones were found mainly in CM and EM memory subsets, while CD8+ clones were enriched in EMRA.

A few counts support this clonotype. Its antigen target is currently unknown. The input lacks base qualities; no much larger clone sits a single base away. The sequencing machine was an Illumina NovaSeq 6000. TCRalpha and TCRbeta cDNA libraries were constructed by 5'RACE with constant-segment primers, with sample barcodes and unique molecular identifiers being introduced. RNA was extracted from every sample with Trizol reagent. Amplification of the libraries took two PCR steps, and the second step added a second sample barcode plus Illumina TruSeq adapters. Sequencing of libraries was performed on an Illumina NovaSeq with 2 x 150 bp paired-end reads. As for the authors' bioinformatics: Demultiplexing of reads and collapsing into UMI-guided consensus sequences were performed with migec v1.2.7. Using mixcr v2.1.11, the UMI consensuses were aligned to TRA and TRB V and J templates and assembled into clonotypes. A clonotype was counted as expanded or contracted only when both edgeR and NoisET called the clonotype significant, with the noise models trained on biological replicates. For edgeR calls, the cutoffs were a false discovery rate-adjusted p below 0.01 and a log2 fold-change threshold of 1. As an exploratory analysis of dynamics, max-normalized trajectories of the 1000 most abundant clonotypes were examined by PCA with hierarchical clustering. Separately sequenced CD4+ and CD8+ repertoires were used to assign a CD4 or CD8 phenotype to each responding clone. TCRdb reworked the public reads: Q25 trimming with fastp, MiXCR clone assembly, productive beta chains retained. Every CDR3 protein is listed once, alongside the most common genes and DNA of its rows. The V and J calls follow TCRdb's processing rather than the paper's. This sample comprises about 180,000 distinct CDR3 sequences, around 18% of them detected only once. The top ten clonotypes cover under 4.5% of the sample.

Ficoll-Paque density gradient centrifugation was used to isolate PBMCs. The origin of this receptor is a man aged 18 to 29 who had mild COVID-19 (a few samples of this study predate the infection). The sample titles of this study are shuffled in the database, so cell type and time point are left out; the donor was told from shared clones. Sequencing was done on a sample of PBMCs or a T cell subset sorted from them (not recorded which).

CDR3 protein: CASSWWTGQGQPQHF. Here is the DNA: TGTGCCAGCAGTTGGTGGACAGGGCAGGGTCAGCCCCAGCATTTT. This sequence uses TRBV6-2 or TRBV6-3 and TRBJ1-5, with 8 central nucleotides matching TRBD1. Germline trimming amounts to 4 bases on V and 6 bases on J, with 8 as the count of junction bases outside the gene matches. Including the terminal cysteine and phenylalanine, the CDR3 comprises 15 residues. Just the 45-base CDR3 DNA is kept, in frame starting at base 1. CDR1 and CDR2, per the germline V gene, are MNHEY and SVGEGT.